The clone carrying this TCR beta chain has a count of ten or more. Its antigen is unidentified. This entry belongs to a study of CD8+CD57+ T cells in acquired aplastic anemia. Study at large: The average for DNA from sorted CD4+ and CD8+ cells was 3 to 3.5 ug. Study-wide results and limits: Researchers report that twenty-nine CD8+ CDR3 sequences appeared in both patients and controls. CD8+ Simpson's diversity showed no significant patient-control difference.

TCR beta VDJ and CDR3 profiling used genomic DNA as template. TCRdb re-analysed the reads in MiXCR, keeping a single row per CDR3 protein. Of 450,000 to 550,000 distinct CDR3 sequences in the sample, roughly 34% were seen once. Germline V CDR1 and CDR2: DFQATT, SNEGSKA (reference sequence). The length of the CDR3 is 15 residues. V lost 6 bases and J lost 7; bases outside the gene matches: 16. Only patients with CD8+CD57+ cell expansion on flow cytometry were chosen for sequencing. The blood sampling took place in patients who had so far received no therapy. V usage is TRBV20-1 and J usage is TRBJ2-7; 9 nucleotides line up with TRBD2. Sequences were obtained from sorted CD4+, CD8+, or CD8+CD57+ T cells (not recorded which) from PBMCs. The origin of this receptor is a human donor with aplastic anemia. The CDR3: CSANAKRGVQGEQYF. For the CDR3, the DNA is TGCAGTGCCAACGCGAAGCGGGGGGTACAGGGGGAGCAGTACTTC.